A single T cell receptor (beta chain) is shown here with its context. V was shortened by 4 bases and J by 2 bases, with 19 bases between the two germline ends. The CDR3 is 17 amino acids. CDR1 and CDR2 from the germline V gene are MNHEY and SVGEGT. TCRdb keeps only in-frame clones here, not all; method: immunoSEQ multiplex PCR. The sample carries some 150,000 clones, roughly nine tenths recorded once. The data derive from a study of blood T cell repertoires in COVID-19. Study background: The analysed material was cDNA or gDNA that came from T cells, B-cell-depleted T cells, or PBMCs.

The TCR sequence derives from a woman aged 60-75 years with active COVID-19. The gene calls are TRBV6-2 or TRBV6-3 and TRBJ2-3; D is possibly TRBD1 (7 bases). Specimen: peripheral blood. The CDR3 DNA sequence: TGTGCCAGCAGTTTACGCCCGACAGGGAGGTTCACAGATACGCAGTATTTT. It is translated as CASSLRPTGRFTDTQYF.